A single sample is the source of the 23 T cell receptor beta chains below, sequenced in a study of tumor-infiltrating lymphocytes in localized non-small cell lung cancer. Data came from immunoSEQ multiplex PCR; TCRdb stores just in-frame clones and leaves some out. The table records roughly 24,000 clones, approximately 64% of them present only once. Sequences were obtained from lung tumor tissue. The receptor source for this set is a human donor with non-small cell lung cancer.

The rearrangement links TRBV7-9 to TRBJ2-7; 9 bases match TRBD1. Per the germline V gene, CDR1 is SEHNR and CDR2 is FQNEAQ (reference sequence). The CDR3 has 17 amino acids. The ends lost 0 bases at V and 6 bases at J; junction bases unmatched: 12. CDR3 in amino acids: CASSLAIGDRAVSEQYF. The CDR3 DNA reads TGTGCCAGCAGCTTAGCGATCGGGGACAGGGCGGTATCCGAGCAGTACTTC.

The V and J genes are TRBV2 and TRBJ2-3; no definite D call. The CDR3 is 13 amino acids. Trimming left V 7 bases short and J 2 bases short, with 10 bases between. Germline V gene sequence: CDR1 SNHLY, CDR2 FYNNEI. CDR3 loop: CASTSAYTDTQYF. CDR3 coding DNA: TGTGCCAGCACATCGGCTTACACAGATACGCAGTATTTT.

This chain links TRBV18 with TRBJ1-1; D is uncertain. The CDR3 is 14 amino acids. Germline V gene lookup returns CDR1 KGHSH and CDR2 LQKENI. The V and J ends lost 1 base and 2 bases respectively, with 8 bases between them. The CDR3 loop is CASSPLAGNTEAFF. The CDR3, as DNA: TGTGCCAGCTCACCACTCGCGGGAAACACTGAAGCTTTCTTT.

This clone was observed a few times. The chain is built from TRBV5-1 and TRBJ2-1; weak D call: TRBD2 (6 bases). The CDR3 covers 13 residues. Germline V gene lookup returns CDR1 SGHRS and CDR2 YFSETQ. The germline V and J ends were trimmed by 4 bases and 8 bases, with 13 bases remaining between them. CDR3: CASSLDYSDEQFF. CDR3 bases: TGCGCCAGCAGCCTGGACTACTCCGATGAGCAGTTCTTC.

The chain carries TRBV5-4 and TRBJ2-3; TRBD1 matches 8 bases. V shed 3 bases, J shed 0 bases, and the junction held 6 bases outside the gene matches. The CDR3 contains 16 residues. Germline V gene sequence: CDR1 SGHNT, CDR2 YYREEE (reference sequence). The CDR3 region has the DNA TGTGCCAGCAGCTCCCGGACAGGGCCTAGCACAGATACGCAGTATTTT. This codes for CASSSRTGPSTDTQYF.

V gene TRBV9 combines with J gene TRBJ1-5; 8 positions match TRBD1. Trimming removed 2 bases from V and 5 bases from J; junction bases left unmatched: 3. CDR1 SGDLS and CDR2 YYNGEE come from the germline V gene. The CDR3 runs 14 residues. The CDR3 DNA reads TGTGCCAGCAGCGTTACAGGGGGTGATCAGCCCCAGCATTTT. Its protein is CASSVTGGDQPQHF.

This clone was recorded once. This chain joins TRBV14 and TRBJ2-7; 10 bases align to TRBD2. Per the germline V gene, CDR1 is SGHDN and CDR2 is FVKESK. V dropped 4 bases and J dropped 6; count of bases not matched to a gene: 6. There are 14 residues in the CDR3. The CDR3 DNA is TGTGCCAGCAGCCTTCTAGCGGGGGCGGGCGAGCAGTACTTC. Protein product: CASSLLAGAGEQYF.

The chain recombines TRBV5-1 with TRBJ1-3; D might be TRBD1 (6 bases). The ends were cut back, 0 bases at V and 4 bases at J, with 11 bases in the middle. The CDR3 is 15 residues long. Germline V CDR1 and CDR2: SGHRS, YFSETQ. The CDR3 DNA follows: TGCGCCAGCAGCTTGGAAGGGGGGACCGGAAACACCATATATTTT. Amino acids: CASSLEGGTGNTIYF.

This chain uses TRBV4-2 with TRBJ2-6; perhaps TRBD1 as D (5 bases). This CDR3 comprises 17 residues. Germline CDR1 is LGHNA and CDR2 is YNFKEQ. Trimming removed 1 base from V and 2 bases from J, with 12 bases in between. The CDR3 region is CASSQGRALPGANVLTF. CDR3 DNA: TGTGCCAGCAGCCAAGGCAGGGCCCTCCCTGGGGCCAACGTCCTGACTTTC.

The rearrangement links TRBV12-5 to TRBJ2-7; D tentatively fits TRBD1 or TRBD2 (5 bases each). Per germline, CDR1 LGHNT and CDR2 FRNRAP. The CDR3 runs 17 residues. Trimming pared 2 bases from V and 0 bases from J, leaving 17 bases between. DNA of the CDR3: TGTGCTAGTGGTTTGAGTCTTAGAGGGGCCCGCTCCTACGAGCAGTACTTC. Translation gives CASGLSLRGARSYEQYF.

The rearrangement joins TRBV2 to TRBJ1-2; no clear D. Germline CDR1 and CDR2: SNHLY and FYNNEI. The CDR3 sequence is 16 residues long. V was pared by 2 bases and J by 5 bases, with 18 bases between. CDR3 loop: CASSEWVAAPDYGYTF. The CDR3 nucleotides read TGTGCCAGCAGTGAATGGGTCGCCGCACCGGATTATGGCTACACCTTC.

This clone occurred a few times. V gene TRBV27 combines with J gene TRBJ2-1, with D perhaps assigned TRBD1 or TRBD2 (5 bases each). CDR1 MNHEY and CDR2 SMNVEV come from the germline V gene (reference sequence). V was trimmed by 5 bases and J by 8 bases, leaving 25 bases between them. CDR3 length: 17 residues. The CDR3 DNA follows: TGTGCCAGCAGTCCTACTAGGGGCTGGGGCGTTTTCGATGAGCAGTTCTTC. Translated: CASSPTRGWGVFDEQFF.

This clone was observed a few times. The rearrangement uses TRBV18 and TRBJ1-5, with D tentatively TRBD1 (6 bases). Germline lookup yields CDR1 KGHSH and CDR2 LQKENI. This CDR3 comprises 14 residues. Trimming removed 4 bases from V and 5 bases from J, with 12 bases in between. The CDR3 nucleotides read TGTGCCAGCTCACTCGGGGGGGCGGATCAGCCCCAGCATTTT. It codes for CASSLGGADQPQHF.

This chain connects TRBV11-3 to TRBJ2-2, with D tentatively TRBD2 (5 bases). Germline values: CDR1 SGHNT, CDR2 YENEEA. The length of the CDR3 is 13 residues. The V end lost 3 bases, the J end lost 7 bases, and 9 bases lay between the germline ends. In DNA, the CDR3 is TGTGCCAGCAGCTTCACTAGGGTCGGGGAGCTGTTTTTT. Its protein product is CASSFTRVGELFF. The variable domain in full, with the rest retrieved from reference TRBV11-3 and TRBJ2-2, is EAGVVQSPRYKIIEKKQPVAFWCNPISGHNTLYWYLQNLGQGPELLIRYENEEAVDDSQLPKDRFSAERLKGVDSTLKIQPAELGDSAVYLCASSFTRVGELFFGEGSRLTVL.

The J gene is TRBJ1-4, the V gene TRBV7-9; D gene uncertain. Germline values: CDR1 SEHNR, CDR2 FQNEAQ (reference sequence). The CDR3 totals 17 residues. V was clipped by 3 bases and J by 0 bases, with 14 bases between them. CDR3 bases: TGTGCCAGCAGCTTTATAGAGGGCCAGGCAACTAATGAAAAACTGTTTTTT. Protein product: CASSFIEGQATNEKLFF.

This chain joins TRBV20-1 and TRBJ2-7; tentative D call: TRBD2 (6 bases). The germline gives CDR1 DFQATT, CDR2 SNEGSKA (reference sequence). The CDR3 runs to 11 residues. The CDR3 DNA is TGCAGCGCTCGGGACTTCAACGAGCAGTACTTC. This sequence encodes CSARDFNEQYF.

The chain employs TRBV5-1 and TRBJ2-1, with D possibly matching TRBD1 (5 bases). Germline loops: CDR1 SGHRS, CDR2 YFSETQ. The CDR3 contains 17 residues. The V and J ends lost 2 bases and 3 bases respectively, with 18 bases between them. CDR3 bases: TGCGCCAGCAGCTTTGGCCCCTTGGGCCAGGGCTACAATGAGCAGTTCTTC. Its protein product is CASSFGPLGQGYNEQFF.

The chain couples TRBV7-6 to TRBJ1-1; D gene unclear. Germline V gives CDR1 SGHVS, CDR2 FNYEAQ. The V gene lost 1 base and the J gene lost 0 bases, with 9 bases spanning the gap. CDR3 length: 15 residues. CDR3 sequence: CASSLGEGMNTEAFF. As DNA, the CDR3 is TGTGCCAGCAGCTTAGGGGAGGGAATGAACACTGAAGCTTTCTTT.

The chain recombines TRBV19 with TRBJ1-2, with TRBD1 as a possible D gene (6 bases). V lost 7 bases and J 4 bases, leaving 13 bases between the germline ends. This CDR3 is 13 amino acids long. Germline lookup yields CDR1 LNHDA and CDR2 SQIVND (reference sequence). The chain's CDR3 is CASKEGGAYGYTF. CDR3 coding DNA: TGTGCCAGTAAGGAGGGGGGTGCCTATGGCTACACCTTC.

In DNA, the CDR3 is TGCGCCAGCACCCCCCAACCACGTGGGGACGATGAGCAGTTCTTC. It yields the protein CASTPQPRGDDEQFF. The rearrangement links TRBV5-1 to TRBJ2-1; D possibly matches TRBD1 or TRBD2 (5 bases each). This CDR3 region has 15 residues. The germline V gene encodes CDR1 SGHRS and CDR2 YFSETQ. Trimming removed 6 bases from V and 8 bases from J, with 21 bases in between.

This clone occurred once. This chain connects TRBV4-2 to TRBJ2-7; tentative D call: TRBD2 (5 bases). CDR3 length: 14 amino acids. CDR1 is LGHNA and CDR2 is YNFKEQ in the germline V gene. Trimming took off 11 bases at V and 0 bases at J, with 17 bases between the two ends. CDR3 sequence: CASGAEPSSYEQYF. CDR3 coding DNA: TGTGCCTCCGGAGCGGAACCGAGCTCCTACGAGCAGTACTTC.

The V gene is TRBV5-8, the J gene TRBJ1-5; D perhaps matches TRBD1 (5 bases). CDR3 length: 15 amino acids. Trimming left V 3 bases short and J 5 bases short, with 15 bases between. Germline V CDR1 and CDR2: SGHTS, YDEGEE. Here the CDR3 reads CASSSGPSGDQPQHF. As DNA, the CDR3 is TGTGCCAGCAGCTCGGGACCTTCTGGCGATCAGCCCCAGCATTTT.

The chain joins TRBV11-3 to TRBJ2-2, with D perhaps matching TRBD2 (5 bases). V dropped 4 bases and J dropped 6 bases, with 12 bases sitting between them. CDR1 is SGHNT, CDR2 YENEEA, per germline. This CDR3 contains 14 residues. The chain's CDR3 is CASSWSGNAGELFF. The CDR3 DNA reads TGTGCCAGCAGCTGGTCGGGAAACGCCGGGGAGCTGTTTTTT.